The present T cell receptor (beta chain) was sequenced within a study of blood T cells in healthy people across ages. General observations from the study: Diversity was higher, and naive CD4+ cells more numerous, in long-lived donors than in aged donors.

With a J-beta primer mix and a sample-barcoded 5' primer, a second PCR ran about 7 to 12 cycles. TCRdb itself ran the 5' RACE reads through MiXCR, one entry per CDR3 protein. The sample consists of approximately 820,000 distinct CDR3 sequences, 40% to 50% of them appearing once. The length of the CDR3 is 15 residues. The V and J ends lost 6 bases and 4 bases respectively, with 15 bases between them. Germline V gene sequence: CDR1 MDHEN, CDR2 SYDVKM. Peripheral blood samples of roughly 9.9 milliliters were drawn from each donor. This clonotype has only a few counts. Its antigen is as yet unknown. Sequenced material: blood. V is TRBV28 and J is TRBJ1-4; a weak D match, TRBD1 (6 bases). The origin of this receptor is a man aged 55 to 70 in good health. CDR3 sequence reads: CASRRIGQLNEKLFF. The DNA of the CDR3 is TGTGCCAGCAGACGAATTGGACAGCTTAATGAAAAACTGTTTTTT.